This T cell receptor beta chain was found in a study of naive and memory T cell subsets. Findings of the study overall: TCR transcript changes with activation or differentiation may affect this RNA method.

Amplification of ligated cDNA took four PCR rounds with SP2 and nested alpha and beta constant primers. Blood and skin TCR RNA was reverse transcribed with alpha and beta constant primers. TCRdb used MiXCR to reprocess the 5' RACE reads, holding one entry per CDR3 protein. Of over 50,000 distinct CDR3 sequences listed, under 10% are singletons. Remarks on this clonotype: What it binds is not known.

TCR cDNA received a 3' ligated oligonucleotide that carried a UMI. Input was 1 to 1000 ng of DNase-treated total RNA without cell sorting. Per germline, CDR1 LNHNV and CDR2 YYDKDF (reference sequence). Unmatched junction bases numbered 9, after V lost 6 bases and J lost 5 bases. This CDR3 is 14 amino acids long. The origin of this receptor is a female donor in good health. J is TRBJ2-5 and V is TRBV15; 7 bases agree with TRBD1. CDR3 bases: TGTGCCACCAGTGAACAGGGGAGTTTTGAGACCCAGTACTTC. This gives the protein CATSEQGSFETQYF.